This TCR beta chain was obtained from a study of cytomegalovirus exposure and HLA in healthy donors. Findings of the study overall: TCR clusters originating in the first cohort tended to co-occur in the roughly 120 validation repertoires, according to a later analysis.

The CDR3 spans 15 residues. The V gene lost 3 bases and the J gene lost 2 bases, with 13 bases spanning the gap. CDR1 KGHSH and CDR2 LQKENI come from the germline V gene. This table comes from immunoSEQ multiplex PCR, and its TCRdb copy is limited to in-frame clones, with some not included. The table lists about 73,000 clones, roughly 90% of them singletons. Separate from the approximately 670-subject first cohort was the approximately 120-subject validation cohort, to which the donors belonged. Details on this clone: What it recognizes is unknown.

The chain recombines TRBV18 with TRBJ2-5; D unresolved. Material for sequencing was PBMCs. The clonotype was recovered from a woman aged 18-30 years in good health and CMV-seropositive. CDR3 in DNA: TGTGCCAGCTCACCCCTACACAGCAAGCAAGAGACCCAGTACTTC. Translating gives CASSPLHSKQETQYF.